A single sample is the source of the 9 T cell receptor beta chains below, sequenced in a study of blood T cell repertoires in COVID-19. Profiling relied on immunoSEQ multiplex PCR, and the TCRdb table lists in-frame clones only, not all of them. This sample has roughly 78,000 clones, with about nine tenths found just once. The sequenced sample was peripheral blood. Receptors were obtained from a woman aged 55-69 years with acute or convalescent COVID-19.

In DNA form, the CDR3 reads TGTGCCAGCAGCCACAGAAGGGGGGGAGCCCCAAATACGCAGTATTTT. It codes for CASSHRRGGAPNTQYF. V gene TRBV7-9 combines with J gene TRBJ2-3, with a possible D match to TRBD2 (7 bases). This CDR3 region has 16 residues. V was shortened by 5 bases and J by 7 bases, with 22 bases between the two germline ends. Per the germline V gene, CDR1 is SEHNR and CDR2 is FQNEAQ (reference sequence). Complete variable domain (other parts from reference TRBV7-9 and TRBJ2-3): DTGVSQNPRHKITKRGQNVTFRCDPISEHNRLYWYRQTLGQGPEFLTYFQNEAQLEKSRLLSDRFSAERPKGSFSTLEIQRTEQGDSAMYLCASSHRRGGAPNTQYFGPGTRLTVL.

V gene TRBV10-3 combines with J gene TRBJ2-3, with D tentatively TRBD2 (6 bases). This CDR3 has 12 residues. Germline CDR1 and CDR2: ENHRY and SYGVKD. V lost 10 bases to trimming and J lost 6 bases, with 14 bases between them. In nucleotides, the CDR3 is TGTGCCAGCCTCGGGAGTACCGATACGCAGTATTTT. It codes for CASLGSTDTQYF.

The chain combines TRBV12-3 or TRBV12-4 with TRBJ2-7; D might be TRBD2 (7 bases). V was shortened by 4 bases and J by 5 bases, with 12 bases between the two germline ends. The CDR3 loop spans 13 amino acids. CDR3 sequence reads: CASSSTGGHEQYF. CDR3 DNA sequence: TGTGCCAGCAGTTCGACCGGGGGGCACGAGCAGTACTTC.

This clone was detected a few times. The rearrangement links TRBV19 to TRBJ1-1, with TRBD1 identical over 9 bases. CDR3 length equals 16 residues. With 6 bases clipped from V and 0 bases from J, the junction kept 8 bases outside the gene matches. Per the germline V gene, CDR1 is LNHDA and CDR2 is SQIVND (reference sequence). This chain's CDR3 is CASSPLQGAVNTEAFF. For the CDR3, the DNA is TGTGCCAGTAGCCCTCTACAGGGGGCGGTGAACACTGAAGCTTTCTTT.

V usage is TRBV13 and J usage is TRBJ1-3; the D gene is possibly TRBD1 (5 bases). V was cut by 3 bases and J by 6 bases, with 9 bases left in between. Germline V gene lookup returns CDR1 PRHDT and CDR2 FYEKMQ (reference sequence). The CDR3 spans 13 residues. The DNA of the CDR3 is TGTGCCAGCAGCTTGGCGGGGGAAAACACCATATATTTT. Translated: CASSLAGENTIYF.

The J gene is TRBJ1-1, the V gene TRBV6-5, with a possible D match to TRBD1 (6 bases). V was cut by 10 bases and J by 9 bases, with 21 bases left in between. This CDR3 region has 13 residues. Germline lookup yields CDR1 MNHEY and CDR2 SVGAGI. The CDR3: CATMNPGGLKAFF. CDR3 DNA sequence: TGTGCCACTATGAACCCGGGGGGGCTGAAAGCTTTCTTT.

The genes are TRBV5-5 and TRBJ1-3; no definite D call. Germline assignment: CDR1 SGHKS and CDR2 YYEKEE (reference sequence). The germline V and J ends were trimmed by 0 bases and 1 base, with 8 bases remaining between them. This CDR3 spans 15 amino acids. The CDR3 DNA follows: TGTGCCAGCAGCTTGGGCAGATCGTCTGGAAACACCATATATTTT. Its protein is CASSLGRSSGNTIYF.

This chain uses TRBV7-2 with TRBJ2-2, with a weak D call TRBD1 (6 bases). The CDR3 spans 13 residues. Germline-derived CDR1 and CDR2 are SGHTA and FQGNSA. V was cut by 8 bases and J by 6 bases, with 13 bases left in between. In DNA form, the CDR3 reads TGTGCCAGCCACAGGGATGTACCCGGGGAGCTGTTTTTT. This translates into CASHRDVPGELFF. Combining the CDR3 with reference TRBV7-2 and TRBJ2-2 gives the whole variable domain GAGVSQSPSNKVTEKGKDVELRCDPISGHTALYWYRQSLGQGLEFLIYFQGNSAPDKSGLPSDRFSAERTGGSVSTLTIQRTQQEDSAVYLCASHRDVPGELFFGEGSRLTVL.

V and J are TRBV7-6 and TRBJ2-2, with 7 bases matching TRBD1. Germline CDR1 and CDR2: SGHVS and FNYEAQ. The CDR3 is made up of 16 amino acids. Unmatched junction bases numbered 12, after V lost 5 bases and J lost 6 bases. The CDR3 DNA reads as TGTGCCAGCAGCCGAGGGGTAGGGGGCAGTCCCGGGGAGCTGTTTTTT. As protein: CASSRGVGGSPGELFF.